This is a list of T cell receptor beta chains from one sample in a study of shared clonotypes between healthy human individuals. Sequencing used immunoSEQ multiplex PCR; TCRdb keeps in-frame clones, though not all of them. The profile covers nearly 1 million clones, with 70% to 85% appearing a single time and around 1.4% taken by the ten largest. The sample consisted of memory CD4+ T cells sorted from blood. The receptors were sampled from a man aged 18 to 30 in good health. The CDR3 runs from the conserved cysteine through the conserved F or W. The order of the fields is V gene, CDR3 length, J gene, clone size, D gene, CDR3 protein, CDR3 DNA. A D gene is named only where the DNA matches it firmly. The listing skips clone size in some rows; elsewhere it reads once, few, many or a size class.

TRBV6-1	14	TRBJ2-5	-	TRBD2	CATLISGRAQTQYF	TGTGCCACCTTAATTAGCGGGAGGGCCCAGACCCAGTACTTC
TRBV6-4	14	TRBJ1-2	-	TRBD1	CASSDPRTGLGYTF	TGTGCCAGCAGTGACCCCCGGACAGGGCTTGGCTACACCTTC
TRBV5-1	14	TRBJ2-3	-	-	CASSYGRGQDTQYF	TGCGCCAGCAGCTACGGCCGGGGGCAAGATACGCAGTATTTT
TRBV5-1	13	TRBJ1-2	-	TRBD1	CASRPGTAYGYTF	TGCGCCAGCAGGCCCGGGACAGCCTATGGCTACACCTTC
TRBV5-1	13	TRBJ2-5	-	-	CASSRTAEETQYF	TGCGCCAGCAGCAGGACTGCTGAAGAGACCCAGTACTTC
TRBV5-1	15	TRBJ1-5	few	TRBD1	CASSAWTGGGQPQHF	TGCGCCAGCAGCGCGTGGACAGGGGGAGGTCAGCCCCAGCATTTT
TRBV5-6	15	TRBJ2-7	-	-	CASSLSPYGSYEQYF	TGTGCCAGCAGTCTTAGTCCCTATGGGTCCTACGAGCAGTACTTC
TRBV5-1	15	TRBJ2-7	-	-	CASSLVPGSSYEQYF	TGCGCCAGCAGCTTGGTACCGGGTAGCTCCTACGAGCAGTACTTC
TRBV30	14	TRBJ1-1	-	-	CAWSAYPAHTDAFF	TGTGCCTGGAGTGCCTATCCAGCCCACACAGACGCTTTCTTT
TRBV28	15	TRBJ1-2	-	-	CASSLSAGYKDGYTF	TGTGCCAGCAGTTTATCGGCAGGGTATAAGGATGGCTACACCTTC
TRBV6-1	15	TRBJ2-4	-	-	CASSEVGALGGIQYF	TGTGCCAGCAGTGAAGTAGGGGCCCTAGGGGGCATTCAGTACTTC
TRBV7-9	18	TRBJ2-2	-	-	CASSLRGRQSMGTGELFF	TGTGCCAGCAGCTTAAGGGGACGCCAGAGCATGGGCACCGGGGAGCTGTTTTTT
TRBV5-1	13	TRBJ2-5	once	-	CASSLAGEEIQYF	TGCGCCAGCAGCTTGGCGGGGGAAGAGATCCAGTACTTC
TRBV5-5	14	TRBJ1-2	-	TRBD1	CASSLVDRVAGYTF	TGTGCCAGCAGCTTGGTGGACAGGGTGGCTGGCTACACCTTC
TRBV19	15	TRBJ2-1	-	-	CASSVYGNPYNEQFF	TGTGCCAGTAGTGTTTACGGGAATCCCTACAATGAGCAGTTCTTC
TRBV2	17	TRBJ2-5	once	TRBD2	CASSASAGGPAGETQYF	TGTGCCAGCAGCGCCTCGGCGGGGGGGCCGGCGGGAGAGACCCAGTACTTC
TRBV27	13	TRBJ2-5	-	TRBD2	CASVASGTRTQYF	TGTGCCAGCGTAGCTAGCGGGACCCGGACCCAGTACTTC
TRBV30	12	TRBJ2-1	-	-	CAWNSAHNEQFF	TGTGCCTGGAACTCGGCTCACAATGAGCAGTTCTTC
TRBV30	14	TRBJ1-4	-	-	CAWSVRYTEQKLFF	TGTGCCTGGAGTGTACGGTATACCGAGCAAAAACTGTTTTTT
TRBV7-2	16	TRBJ2-7	-	-	CASSPQGGTLSYEQYF	TGTGCCAGCAGCCCTCAGGGGGGGACATTATCCTACGAGCAGTACTTC
TRBV30	12	TRBJ2-5	-	-	CAWIADGGTQYF	TGTGCCTGGATCGCAGATGGGGGGACCCAGTACTTC
TRBV15	15	TRBJ1-6	-	TRBD1	CATSRARDREAPLHF	TGTGCCACCAGCAGAGCCAGGGACAGGGAGGCGCCCCTCCACTTT
TRBV7-2	13	TRBJ2-1	few	-	CASSPGSYNEQFF	TGTGCCAGCAGCCCAGGCTCCTACAATGAGCAGTTCTTC
TRBV2	16	TRBJ2-6	-	-	CASSDSTGTGANVLTF	TGTGCCAGCAGCGACAGCACAGGGACGGGGGCCAACGTCCTGACTTTC
TRBV5-5	15	TRBJ2-7	-	TRBD1	CASSSGQGRSYEQYF	TGTGCCAGCAGCTCGGGACAGGGACGGTCCTACGAGCAGTACTTC
TRBV30	12	TRBJ1-1	-	TRBD1	CAWSDRGTEAFF	TGTGCCTGGAGCGACAGGGGGACTGAAGCTTTCTTT
TRBV6-6	14	TRBJ2-7	-	-	CASTTMTATYEQYF	TGTGCCAGCACCACGATGACAGCCACCTACGAGCAGTACTTC
TRBV5-1	12	TRBJ2-7	-	-	CASRQDTYEQYF	TGCGCCAGCAGACAGGACACCTACGAGCAGTACTTC
TRBV27	16	TRBJ2-7	-	TRBD2	CASSLSFISRGGKQYF	TGTGCCAGCAGTTTATCATTTATCTCCCGCGGGGGGAAGCAGTACTTC
TRBV6-1	13	TRBJ2-5	-	-	CASSVGSPIAQYF	TGTGCCAGCAGTGTCGGGAGTCCCATTGCCCAGTACTTC
TRBV11-3	15	TRBJ2-2	-	-	CASSLGLGTAGELFF	TGTGCCAGCAGCTTAGGCCTCGGAACCGCCGGGGAGCTGTTTTTT
TRBV5-6	13	TRBJ2-1	few	TRBD1	CASVGQAYNEQFF	TGTGCCAGCGTGGGACAGGCCTACAATGAGCAGTTCTTC
TRBV29-1	17	TRBJ2-1	-	TRBD2	CSVELSSGSLSYNEQFF	TGCAGCGTTGAATTATCCAGCGGGAGCCTTTCCTACAATGAGCAGTTCTTC
TRBV7-5	12	TRBJ1-5	-	-	CARSLTDQPQHF	TGTGCCAGAAGCTTAACAGATCAGCCCCAGCATTTT
TRBV7-8	12	TRBJ2-7	-	TRBD1	CASSTDRGEQYF	TGTGCCAGCAGCACGGACAGGGGCGAGCAGTACTTC
TRBV27	11	TRBJ2-7	few	-	CASSRRNEQYF	TGTGCCAGCAGTCGCAGAAACGAGCAGTACTTC
TRBV6-6	16	TRBJ1-5	-	TRBD1	CASSRATGGENQPQHF	TGTGCCAGCAGCCGCGCTACAGGGGGGGAGAATCAGCCCCAGCATTTT
TRBV19	14	TRBJ1-5	few	TRBD1	CASSGTGGNQPQHF	TGTGCCAGTAGTGGGACAGGGGGGAATCAGCCCCAGCATTTT
TRBV5-4	15	TRBJ2-2	-	-	CASSSGGKETGELFF	TGTGCCAGCAGCTCGGGGGGCAAGGAAACCGGGGAGCTGTTTTTT
TRBV27	14	TRBJ1-2	-	-	CASSATGRNYGYTF	TGTGCCAGCAGCGCGACGGGCCGTAACTATGGCTACACCTTC
TRBV7-6	16	TRBJ2-1	-	-	CASSLGVPGPLNEQFF	TGTGCCAGCAGCTTAGGAGTCCCGGGACCCTTGAATGAGCAGTTCTTC
TRBV28	15	TRBJ1-5	-	-	CASNPPTGLDQPQHF	TGTGCCAGCAACCCCCCCACAGGGCTCGATCAGCCCCAGCATTTT
TRBV21-1	18	TRBJ1-1	-	-	CASSAQRQDHPNWAEAFF	TGTGCCAGCAGCGCCCAACGACAGGACCACCCGAATTGGGCTGAAGCTTTCTTT
TRBV5-1	15	TRBJ2-2	-	-	CASSLRGSDTGELFF	TGCGCCAGCAGCTTGCGAGGGTCCGACACCGGGGAGCTGTTTTTT
TRBV2	15	TRBJ1-2	-	-	CASSSSLRANYGYTF	TGTGCCAGCAGTTCTTCTCTCAGAGCTAACTATGGCTACACCTTC
TRBV28	11	TRBJ1-1	few	-	CASTTNTEAFF	TGTGCCAGCACAACTAACACTGAAGCTTTCTTT
TRBV6-5	13	TRBJ1-2	-	-	CASSREGWYGYTF	TGTGCCAGCAGTCGGGAGGGTTGGTATGGCTACACCTTC
TRBV10-3	15	TRBJ1-1	-	-	CAISVGGGTDTEAFF	TGTGCCATCAGTGTCGGGGGGGGGACGGACACTGAAGCTTTCTTT
TRBV19	12	TRBJ1-5	few	TRBD1	CSARGHNQPQHF	TGTTCGGCCAGGGGGCACAATCAGCCCCAGCATTTT
TRBV5-1	14	TRBJ2-7	-	-	CASSSAGFSYEQYF	TGCGCCAGCAGCTCTGCAGGGTTTTCCTACGAGCAGTACTTC
TRBV7-9	13	TRBJ2-2	many	-	CASILSTPGELFF	TGTGCCAGCATCCTTTCTACGCCCGGGGAGCTGTTTTTT
TRBV28	12	TRBJ1-2	-	-	CASSLVGYGYTF	TGTGCCAGCAGTTTGGTTGGTTATGGCTACACCTTC
TRBV7-9	11	TRBJ1-2	-	-	CASSFSDGYTF	TGTGCCAGCAGCTTTTCGGACGGGTACACCTTC